The 23 T cell receptor beta chains reported below all come from one sample, sequenced in a study of blood T cells in healthy people across ages. Combining a sample-barcoded 5' primer with a J-beta primer mix, a second PCR ran for roughly 7 to 11 cycles. One entry per CDR3 protein results from TCRdb running MiXCR on the 5' RACE reads. In the table there are 850,000 to 1,000,000 distinct CDR3 sequences, just over 50% of which are singletons. What was sequenced was blood. The source is a woman aged 55 to 70 in good health.

V usage is TRBV12-3 or TRBV12-4 and J usage is TRBJ2-1, with 10 bases identical to TRBD2. After removal of 4 bases from V and 7 bases from J, the junction contained 7 bases not matched to a gene. The CDR3 consists of 15 residues. The CDR3 sequence: CASSSPTSGWNEQFF. DNA for the CDR3: TGTGCCAGCAGTTCCCCGACTAGCGGGTGGAATGAGCAGTTCTTC.

V and J are TRBV6-5 and TRBJ2-1; 9 nucleotides line up with TRBD2. The CDR3 covers 18 residues. The ends lost 4 bases at V and 4 bases at J; junction bases unmatched: 14. Germline assignment: CDR1 MNHEY and CDR2 SVGAGI. CDR3 region: CASSSIPSSSGKYNEQFF. The CDR3 DNA reads as TGTGCCAGCAGTTCGATCCCATCTTCTAGCGGGAAGTACAATGAGCAGTTCTTC.

V usage is TRBV3-1 and J usage is TRBJ2-7; 8 bases map to TRBD2. CDR1 is LGHDT and CDR2 is YNNKEL in the germline V gene (reference sequence). The V gene end was trimmed by 1 base and the J gene end by 3 bases; junction bases not matched to a gene: 2. The CDR3 has 14 amino acids. The CDR3 region is CASSQAGGVYEQYF. CDR3 DNA sequence: TGTGCCAGCAGCCAAGCGGGAGGGGTCTACGAGCAGTACTTC.

This clonotype was seen more than once but under ten times. The V gene is TRBV4-2, the J gene TRBJ1-1, with D unresolved. Trimming took 1 base from V and 0 from J, leaving 12 bases between them. Germline V gene data show CDR1 as LGHNA and CDR2 as YNFKEQ. This CDR3 spans 16 amino acids. The CDR3 here is CASSQGEGSMNTEAFF. CDR3 bases: TGTGCCAGCAGCCAAGGGGAGGGCAGCATGAACACTGAAGCTTTCTTT.

About this clonotype: Mismatch with germline at one junction end may stem from a read error. The chain recombines TRBV9 with TRBJ2-5; D not resolved. The germline V gene has CDR1 SGDLS and CDR2 YYNGEE. The length of the CDR3 is 14 residues. CDR3: CACSVGNPQETQYF. CDR3 in DNA: TGTGCCTGCAGCGTAGGAAATCCTCAAGAGACCCAGTACTTC.

This chain joins TRBV6-6 and TRBJ2-7; D is possibly TRBD2 (5 bases). CDR1 and CDR2 (germline): MNHNY, SVGAGI (reference sequence). There are 14 residues in the CDR3. The V gene lost 2 bases and the J gene lost 7 bases, with 15 bases spanning the gap. The CDR3 coding sequence is TGTGCCAGCAGTTACCGGGGATCCTACAATGAGCAGTACTTC. It specifies CASSYRGSYNEQYF.

This chain uses TRBV4-1 with TRBJ1-5; no clear D. CDR1 is MGHRA and CDR2 is YSYEKL in the germline V gene. Trimming shortened V by 0 bases and J by 0 bases, and 12 bases separated the two germline ends. The CDR3 runs to 17 residues. DNA for the CDR3: TGCGCCAGCAGCCAAGATCCTACGGATTATAGCAATCAGCCCCAGCATTTT. This codes for CASSQDPTDYSNQPQHF.

This clonotype was seen repeatedly, ten times or more. The CDR3 DNA reads as TGCAGTGCTAGAGTGTTGGGACAGGGGCAATCCTACGAGCAGTACTTC. This gives the protein CSARVLGQGQSYEQYF. This sequence joins TRBV20-1 and TRBJ2-7; 10 positions agree with TRBD1. Trimming at V came to 1 base and at J to 1 base, leaving 7 bases not matched to a gene. This CDR3 comprises 16 residues. The germline gives CDR1 DFQATT, CDR2 SNEGSKA (reference sequence).

The chain has TRBV4-1 and TRBJ1-2, with D unclear. The V and J ends lost 1 base and 4 bases respectively, with 13 bases between them. This CDR3 is 15 amino acids long. CDR1 is MGHRA and CDR2 is YSYEKL in the germline V gene. The CDR3: CASSQGSGVSYGYTF. CDR3 coding DNA: TGCGCCAGCAGCCAAGGATCGGGCGTTAGCTATGGCTACACCTTC.

The chain employs TRBV5-1 and TRBJ1-2; weak D call: TRBD1 (5 bases). This CDR3 has 14 amino acids. The germline V gene has CDR1 SGHRS and CDR2 YFSETQ. V lost 3 bases and J lost 7, with 16 bases in between. The CDR3, as DNA: TGCGCCAGCAGCTCCTGGACAAATCCTGCTGGCTACACCTTC. Amino acid sequence: CASSSWTNPAGYTF. Supplemented by reference TRBV5-1 and TRBJ1-2, the full variable domain reads KAGVTQTPRYLIKTRGQQVTLSCSPISGHRSVSWYQQTPGQGLQFLFEYFSETQRNKGNFPGRFSGRQFSNSRSEMNVSTLELGDSALYLCASSSWTNPAGYTFGSGTRLTVV.

This chain joins TRBV7-6 and TRBJ2-5; the match to TRBD2 covers 9 bases. Unmatched junction bases numbered 5, after V lost 0 bases and J lost 0 bases. The CDR3 has 17 residues. Germline lookup yields CDR1 SGHVS and CDR2 FNYEAQ. The CDR3 bases are TGTGCCAGCAGCTTAGCGGCAGCGGGAGGCTACCAAGAGACCCAGTACTTC. Its translation is CASSLAAAGGYQETQYF.

The CDR3 sequence: CSARDPSGYTYEQYF. CDR3 nucleotides: TGCAGTGCTAGAGATCCCTCAGGGTACACCTACGAGCAGTACTTC. V usage is TRBV20-1 and J usage is TRBJ2-7, with a possible D match to TRBD1 (5 bases). The germline V and J ends were trimmed by 0 bases and 2 bases, with 14 bases remaining between them. The CDR3 totals 15 residues. The germline gives CDR1 DFQATT, CDR2 SNEGSKA (reference sequence).

This clonotype showed up just a few times. The chain has TRBV2 and TRBJ1-5; D perhaps matches TRBD1 (6 bases). The CDR3 spans 18 residues. Deletions cut 1 base from V and 2 bases from J, with 18 bases between. Germline lookup yields CDR1 SNHLY and CDR2 FYNNEI. Written as DNA, the CDR3 is TGTGCCAGCAGTGAAGGGGGATCAGGGGTTGGGGGCAATCAGCCCCAGCATTTT. Amino acids: CASSEGGSGVGGNQPQHF.

The chain carries TRBV30 and TRBJ2-7; D gene ambiguous. Germline V gives CDR1 GTSNPN, CDR2 SVGIG (reference sequence). Trimming took 0 bases from V and 3 from J, leaving 6 bases between them. The CDR3 is 12 amino acids. The CDR3 sequence is CAWSVISYEQYF. DNA for the CDR3: TGTGCCTGGAGTGTGATCAGCTACGAGCAGTACTTC.

In its sample, this clonotype was seen a few times. J is TRBJ2-5 and V is TRBV6-5; no definite D call. The J call is in doubt because the DNA end fits TRBJ2-7 better. The CDR3 totals 13 residues. Germline V gene lookup returns CDR1 MNHEY and CDR2 SVGAGI. CDR3 sequence reads: CASSPPANYEQYF. The CDR3 DNA follows: TGTGCCAGCAGTCCCCCGGCTAACTACGAGCAGTACTTC.

The chain combines TRBV27 with TRBJ1-2; 8 bases fit TRBD1. This CDR3 region has 15 residues. V lost 2 bases to trimming and J lost 7 bases; unmatched junction nucleotides: 9. Looked up from germline, CDR1 is MNHEY and CDR2 is SMNVEV (reference sequence). CDR3 DNA sequence: TGTGCCAGCAGTTTAAAGGGGCAGGGGGCGATTGGCTACACCTTC. Translating it yields CASSLKGQGAIGYTF.

V is TRBV21-1 and J is TRBJ1-6; the table's D call, TRBD1, was not checked against the DNA. TRBV21-1 is listed as a pseudogene. There are 15 residues in the CDR3. DNA for the CDR3: TGTGCCAGCAGCAACACAGGGAGGCTGCTTTCACCCCTCCACTTT. Translating gives CASSNTGRLLSPLHF.

In its sample, this clonotype was seen once. The CDR3, as DNA: TGTGCCAGCAGCCCCAACTTCCGTACTAGCGGGAGTCACAGCTCCTACAATGAGCAGTACTTC. It yields the protein CASSPNFRTSGSHSSYNEQYF. The chain has TRBV3-1 and TRBJ2-1; 11 positions match TRBD2. The J call is in doubt because the DNA end fits TRBJ2-7 better. The CDR3 is 21 residues long. Germline-derived CDR1 and CDR2 are LGHDT and YNNKEL (reference sequence).

The CDR3 is CASSQDPGTAPYGYTF. The CDR3 region has the DNA TGTGCCAGCAGCCAAGATCCGGGGACCGCACCTTATGGCTACACCTTC. The chain couples TRBV4-2 to TRBJ1-2; TRBD1 is a possible D gene (5 bases). This CDR3 contains 16 residues. The germline V gene has CDR1 LGHNA and CDR2 YNFKEQ. Trimming shortened V by 0 bases and J by 5 bases, and 16 bases separated the two germline ends.

This clonotype was seen once. This chain joins TRBV20-1 and TRBJ2-7, with D unresolved. TRBJ2-5 explains the end of the DNA better; the J call may be wrong. CDR3 length: 10 amino acids. CDR1 is DFQATT, CDR2 SNEGSKA, per germline (reference sequence). The CDR3 region has the DNA TGCAGTGCTATGTATGAGACCCAGTACTTC. Translation: CSAMYETQYF.

This chain links TRBV20-1 with TRBJ2-7; 8 bases are a match to TRBD2. Germline V CDR1 and CDR2: DFQATT, SNEGSKA (reference sequence). The ends lost 5 bases at V and 5 bases at J; junction bases unmatched: 14. The length of the CDR3 is 15 residues. The CDR3 reads CSASNRAGGRHEQYF. The DNA of the CDR3 is TGCAGTGCTTCTAATCGCGCGGGAGGAAGGCACGAGCAGTACTTC.

This clonotype was counted between two and nine times. The V gene is TRBV5-1, the J gene TRBJ2-7; 16 bases are shared with TRBD2. This CDR3 is 18 amino acids long. Germline V gene sequence: CDR1 SGHRS, CDR2 YFSETQ. The ends lost 0 bases at V and 3 bases at J; junction bases unmatched: 6. The CDR3 sequence: CASSLAGLAGGSLYEQYF. For the CDR3, the DNA is TGCGCCAGCAGCTTGGCGGGACTAGCGGGAGGGAGTCTCTACGAGCAGTACTTC.

This chain joins TRBV20-1 and TRBJ2-1, with D uncertain. Trimming stripped 4 bases from V and 8 bases from J, with 3 bases between. This CDR3 is built from 9 residues. Germline assignment: CDR1 DFQATT and CDR2 SNEGSKA (reference sequence). In nucleotides, the CDR3 is TGCAGTGCTACACATGAGCAGTTCTTC. It is translated as CSATHEQFF.